This T cell receptor (beta chain) appears in the sequencing data of a study of early T cells in non-severe SARS-CoV-2 infection. Each single cDNA molecule received a unique molecular identifier. Each CDR3 protein gets one entry after TCRdb re-called the 5' RACE reads with MiXCR. The sample records around 83,000 distinct CDR3 sequences, 10% being singletons. This clonotype was seen ten or more times. The germline CDR1 and CDR2 sequences are SGHAT and FQDESV (reference sequence). Deletions cut 1 base from V and 5 bases from J, with 14 bases between. The CDR3 loop spans 16 amino acids. V is TRBV11-1 and J is TRBJ2-2, with D maybe TRBD2 (6 bases). The sequences come from whole blood, collected at baseline. The receptor's source is an adult who was a healthcare worker with PCR-confirmed SARS-CoV-2 infection or an uninfected control (not recorded which). This CDR3 is CASSLVAAGGTGELFF. The CDR3 DNA reads as TGTGCCAGCAGCTTAGTAGCTGCCGGAGGGACCGGGGAGCTGTTTTTT.